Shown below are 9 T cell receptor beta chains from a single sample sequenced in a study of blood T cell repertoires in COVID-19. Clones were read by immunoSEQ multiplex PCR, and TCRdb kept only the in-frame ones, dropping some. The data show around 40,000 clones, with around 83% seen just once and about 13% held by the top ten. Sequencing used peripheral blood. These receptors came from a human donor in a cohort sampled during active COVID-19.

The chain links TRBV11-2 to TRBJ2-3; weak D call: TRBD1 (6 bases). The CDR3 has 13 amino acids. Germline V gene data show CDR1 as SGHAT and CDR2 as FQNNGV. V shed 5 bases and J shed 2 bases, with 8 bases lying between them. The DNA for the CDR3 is TGTGCCAGCAGCCGGGACACCACAGATACGCAGTATTTT. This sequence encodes CASSRDTTDTQYF.

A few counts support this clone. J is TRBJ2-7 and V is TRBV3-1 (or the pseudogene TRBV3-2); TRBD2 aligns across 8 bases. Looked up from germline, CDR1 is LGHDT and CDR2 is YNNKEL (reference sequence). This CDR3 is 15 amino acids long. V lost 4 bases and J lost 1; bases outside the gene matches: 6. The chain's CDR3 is CASSPGGGRSYEQYF. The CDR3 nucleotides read TGTGCCAGCAGCCCAGGCGGGGGGCGGTCCTACGAGCAGTACTTC.

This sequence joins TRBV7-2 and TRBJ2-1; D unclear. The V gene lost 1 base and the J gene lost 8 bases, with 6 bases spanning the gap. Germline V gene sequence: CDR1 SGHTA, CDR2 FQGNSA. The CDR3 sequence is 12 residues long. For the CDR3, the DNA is TGTGCCAGCAGCTTAGTGGCCTATGAGCAGTTCTTC. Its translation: CASSLVAYEQFF. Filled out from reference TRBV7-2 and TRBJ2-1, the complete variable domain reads GAGVSQSPSNKVTEKGKDVELRCDPISGHTALYWYRQSLGQGLEFLIYFQGNSAPDKSGLPSDRFSAERTGGSVSTLTIQRTQQEDSAVYLCASSLVAYEQFFGPGTRLTVL.

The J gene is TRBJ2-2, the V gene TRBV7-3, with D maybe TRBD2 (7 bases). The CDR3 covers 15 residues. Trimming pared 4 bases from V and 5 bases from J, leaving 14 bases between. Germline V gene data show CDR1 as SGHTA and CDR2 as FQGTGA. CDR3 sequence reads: CASSSGAGATGELFF. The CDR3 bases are TGTGCCAGCAGCTCCGGTGCGGGGGCGACCGGGGAGCTGTTTTTT.

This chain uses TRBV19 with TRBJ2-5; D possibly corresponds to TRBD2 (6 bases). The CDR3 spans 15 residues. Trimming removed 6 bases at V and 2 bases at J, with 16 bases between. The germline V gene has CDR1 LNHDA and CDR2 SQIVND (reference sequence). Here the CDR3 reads CASSNPRRDQETQYF. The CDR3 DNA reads TGTGCCAGTAGCAACCCTAGGAGGGATCAAGAGACCCAGTACTTC.

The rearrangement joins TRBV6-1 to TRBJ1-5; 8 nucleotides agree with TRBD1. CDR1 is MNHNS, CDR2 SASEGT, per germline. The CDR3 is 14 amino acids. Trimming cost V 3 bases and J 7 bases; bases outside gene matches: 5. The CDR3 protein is CASSDDRGPQPQHF. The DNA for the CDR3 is TGTGCCAGCAGTGACGACAGGGGCCCCCAGCCCCAGCATTTT.

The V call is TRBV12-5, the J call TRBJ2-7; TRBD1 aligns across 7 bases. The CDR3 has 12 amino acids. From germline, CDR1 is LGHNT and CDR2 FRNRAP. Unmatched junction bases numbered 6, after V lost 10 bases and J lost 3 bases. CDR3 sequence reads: CATTDRIYEQYF. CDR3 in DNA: TGTGCTACTACGGACAGGATCTACGAGCAGTACTTC.

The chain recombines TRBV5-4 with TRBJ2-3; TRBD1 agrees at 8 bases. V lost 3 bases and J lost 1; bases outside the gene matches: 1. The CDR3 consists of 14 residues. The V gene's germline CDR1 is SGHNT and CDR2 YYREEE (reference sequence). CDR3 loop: CASSSTGGTDTQYF. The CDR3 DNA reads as TGTGCCAGCAGCTCGACAGGGGGCACAGATACGCAGTATTTT.

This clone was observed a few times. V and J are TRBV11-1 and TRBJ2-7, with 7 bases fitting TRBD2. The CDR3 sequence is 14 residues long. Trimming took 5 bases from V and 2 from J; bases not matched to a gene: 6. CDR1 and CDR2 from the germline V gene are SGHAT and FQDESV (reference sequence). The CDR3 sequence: CASSRQGGTYEQYF. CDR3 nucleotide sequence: TGTGCCAGCAGCCGTCAGGGAGGGACCTACGAGCAGTACTTC.